The 18 T cell receptor beta chains below were found in one sample sequenced in a study of T-cell reconstitution after alpha-beta-depleted transplantation in children. Library preparation (for TCRbeta) was performed with unique molecular identifiers. Each CDR3 protein is one row after TCRdb ran MiXCR on the PCR reads. The sample contains about 200,000 distinct CDR3 sequences, about 14% of which appear only once. Source: PBMCs from the stem cell graft donor, taken from the stem cell graft. These receptors originate from a human donor who donated a stem cell graft to a child with acute lymphoblastic leukemia.

This clonotype has ten or more counts. The chain is built from TRBV5-1 and TRBJ2-1; 8 positions agree with TRBD1. CDR3 size: 18 residues. Trimming at V came to 3 bases and at J to 3 bases, leaving 14 bases not matched to a gene. Germline V gene data show CDR1 as SGHRS and CDR2 as YFSETQ. The DNA for the CDR3 is TGCGCCAGCAGCTCCTCAGGGGGCGGGGAGGCGGGCTACAATGAGCAGTTCTTC. Amino acid sequence: CASSSSGGGEAGYNEQFF.

There are many counts of this clonotype. The chain has TRBV5-5 and TRBJ1-1; D is uncertain. The CDR3 spans 15 residues. V was trimmed by 2 bases and J by 0 bases, leaving 11 bases between them. Germline V gives CDR1 SGHKS, CDR2 YYEKEE (reference sequence). The CDR3 sequence: CASSLLGGMNTEAFF. In DNA form, the CDR3 reads TGTGCCAGCAGCTTACTTGGCGGGATGAACACTGAAGCTTTCTTT. Variable domain in full (rest from reference TRBV5-5 and TRBJ1-1): DAGVTQSPTHLIKTRGQQVTLRCSPISGHKSVSWYQQVLGQGPQFIFQYYEKEERGRGNFPDRFSARQFPNYSSELNVNALLLGDSALYLCASSLLGGMNTEAFFGQGTRLTVV.

This clonotype was counted many times. The chain is built from TRBV20-1 and TRBJ2-7, with a possible D match to TRBD1 (6 bases). Trimming removed 5 bases from V and 5 bases from J, with 13 bases in between. Germline V gives CDR1 DFQATT, CDR2 SNEGSKA (reference sequence). There are 12 residues in the CDR3. The CDR3 DNA reads as TGCAGTGCTTACGAAACAGGGAACGAGCAGTACTTC. This encodes CSAYETGNEQYF.

The table lists this clonotype with many counts. The chain is built from TRBV3-1 and TRBJ2-7; the match to TRBD2 covers 8 bases. CDR1 is LGHDT and CDR2 is YNNKEL in the germline V gene (reference sequence). The CDR3 totals 15 residues. After removal of 4 bases from V and 2 bases from J, the junction contained 7 bases not matched to a gene. The CDR3 nucleotides are TGTGCCAGCAGCCCCCAACTAGCGGCGGCCTACGAGCAGTACTTC. Encoded protein: CASSPQLAAAYEQYF.

This clonotype was recorded a few times. The chain combines TRBV5-4 with TRBJ2-1, with D possibly being TRBD1 or TRBD2 (5 bases each). Germline CDR1 and CDR2: SGHNT and YYREEE (reference sequence). Trimming removed 0 bases at V and 10 bases at J, with 8 bases between. The CDR3 has 12 residues. Here the CDR3 reads CASSLGGDEQFF. CDR3 in DNA: TGTGCCAGCAGCTTGGGAGGGGACGAGCAGTTCTTC.

Concerning this clonotype itself: Being one base from a much bigger clone, this may be a read error. The chain recombines TRBV5-1 with TRBJ2-1; TRBD2 aligns across 10 bases. The germline CDR1 and CDR2 sequences are SGHRS and YFSETQ. The V gene end was trimmed by 0 bases and the J gene end by 8 bases; junction bases not matched to a gene: 8. This CDR3 comprises 16 residues. The CDR3: CASSLEASGGPHEQFF. The CDR3 nucleotides are TGCGCCAGCAGCTTGGAGGCTAGCGGGGGCCCCCATGAGCAGTTCTTC.

This clonotype was counted ten times or more. This chain links TRBV5-1 with TRBJ2-1; 11 bases align to TRBD2. V shed 7 bases, J shed 2 bases, and the junction held 5 bases outside the gene matches. Germline V gene sequence: CDR1 SGHRS, CDR2 YFSETQ. This CDR3 spans 15 amino acids. CDR3: CASQTSGTTYNEQFF. CDR3 in DNA: TGCGCCAGCCAGACTAGCGGGACGACCTACAATGAGCAGTTCTTC.

This clonotype showed up many times. The gene calls are TRBV29-1 and TRBJ2-7; 10 bases agree with TRBD1. Germline V CDR1 and CDR2: SQVTM, ANQGSEA. The trim removed 5 bases at V and 6 bases at J, leaving 10 bases unmatched. The CDR3 is made up of 14 amino acids. CDR3 DNA sequence: TGCAGCGTTAAGGAGGGGGACAGGGGTGCCGAGCAGTACTTC. Its translation: CSVKEGDRGAEQYF.

This clonotype has a count of ten or more. This chain joins TRBV5-1 and TRBJ2-4; perhaps TRBD1 as D (6 bases). Per the germline V gene, CDR1 is SGHRS and CDR2 is YFSETQ. V gave up 2 bases and J gave up 6 bases, with 9 bases separating them. CDR3 length: 13 amino acids. This CDR3 is CASSLTGLNIQYF. The CDR3 nucleotides are TGCGCCAGCAGCTTAACAGGGTTAAACATTCAGTACTTC.

This clonotype was observed at least ten times. The CDR3 sequence: CASSFGARANVLTF. The CDR3 DNA reads as TGTGCCAGCAGCTTTGGGGCAAGGGCCAACGTCCTGACTTTC. The rearrangement links TRBV11-1 to TRBJ2-6; D perhaps matches TRBD1 (5 bases). V was trimmed by 3 bases and J by 5 bases, leaving 8 bases between them. Germline V gives CDR1 SGHAT, CDR2 FQDESV (reference sequence). The CDR3 spans 14 residues.

Many counts were recorded for this clonotype. The chain carries TRBV5-5 and TRBJ2-2; D call uncertain. CDR3 length: 13 amino acids. Deletions cut 2 bases from V and 7 bases from J, with 9 bases between. Germline V gene data show CDR1 as SGHKS and CDR2 as YYEKEE (reference sequence). This CDR3 reads CASSLREIGELFF. The CDR3 DNA follows: TGTGCCAGCAGCTTACGCGAGATCGGGGAGCTGTTTTTT.

This clonotype was counted ten times or more. This chain uses TRBV4-2 with TRBJ2-7; possibly TRBD2 for D (6 bases). The germline V gene has CDR1 LGHNA and CDR2 YNFKEQ. There are 15 residues in the CDR3. Trimming stripped 0 bases from V and 0 bases from J, with 9 bases between. The CDR3 region is CASSQEAGSSYEQYF. The CDR3 nucleotides are TGTGCCAGCAGCCAAGAGGCCGGGAGCTCCTACGAGCAGTACTTC.

This clonotype showed up many times. V and J are TRBV5-1 and TRBJ2-3, with D unclear. Germline assignment: CDR1 SGHRS and CDR2 YFSETQ. Trimming pared 0 bases from V and 3 bases from J, leaving 2 bases between. The CDR3 extends over 12 amino acids. The CDR3 loop is CASSLVTDTQYF. The CDR3 region has the DNA TGCGCCAGCAGCTTGGTTACAGATACGCAGTATTTT.

This clonotype was recorded many times. This chain links TRBV12-3 or TRBV12-4 with TRBJ1-3; tentatively, D is TRBD1 (6 bases). V was cut by 6 bases and J by 4 bases, with 16 bases left in between. The CDR3 length is 15 residues. Here the CDR3 reads CASSSDRGAGNTIYF. The CDR3 DNA is TGTGCCAGCAGCTCGGATAGGGGGGCAGGAAACACCATATATTTT.

The CDR3 DNA follows: TGTGCCAGCAGCCTCACTCAGGGTTCGTCCCCGAACACTGAAGCTTTCTTT. Protein product: CASSLTQGSSPNTEAFF. The chain uses TRBV7-8 and TRBJ1-1; D perhaps matches TRBD1 (5 bases). CDR1 is SGHVS, CDR2 FQNEAQ, per germline. V was clipped by 5 bases and J by 1 base, with 20 bases between them. This CDR3 is 17 amino acids long.

This clonotype was counted only a few times. The chain recombines TRBV7-2 with TRBJ2-7; the D gene is possibly TRBD1 (6 bases). The V end was cut by 5 bases, the J end by 4 bases, with 24 bases between. The CDR3 has 17 amino acids. The V gene's germline CDR1 is SGHTA and CDR2 FQGNSA. The CDR3 DNA sequence: TGTGCCAGCAGCCAAGGCCCCTTGACAGGAACTTCTTACGAGCAGTACTTC. Amino acid sequence: CASSQGPLTGTSYEQYF.

The rearrangement links TRBV5-5 to TRBJ1-1; weak D call: TRBD1 (5 bases). CDR3 length: 15 amino acids. V was pared by 4 bases and J by 5 bases, with 18 bases between. Germline V gives CDR1 SGHKS, CDR2 YYEKEE (reference sequence). The CDR3: CASSAEDSSWTEAFF. DNA of the CDR3: TGTGCCAGCAGCGCAGAAGACAGTTCGTGGACTGAAGCTTTCTTT.

This clonotype was picked up many times. The chain couples TRBV7-9 to TRBJ2-1; 9 bases are a match to TRBD2. Trimming took 2 bases from V and 7 from J; bases not matched to a gene: 12. CDR3 length equals 17 residues. Germline-derived CDR1 and CDR2 are SEHNR and FQNEAQ (reference sequence). CDR3 in amino acids: CASSLPVAGGPDNEQFF. CDR3 nucleotide sequence: TGTGCCAGCAGCTTACCTGTGGCGGGAGGGCCTGATAATGAGCAGTTCTTC.